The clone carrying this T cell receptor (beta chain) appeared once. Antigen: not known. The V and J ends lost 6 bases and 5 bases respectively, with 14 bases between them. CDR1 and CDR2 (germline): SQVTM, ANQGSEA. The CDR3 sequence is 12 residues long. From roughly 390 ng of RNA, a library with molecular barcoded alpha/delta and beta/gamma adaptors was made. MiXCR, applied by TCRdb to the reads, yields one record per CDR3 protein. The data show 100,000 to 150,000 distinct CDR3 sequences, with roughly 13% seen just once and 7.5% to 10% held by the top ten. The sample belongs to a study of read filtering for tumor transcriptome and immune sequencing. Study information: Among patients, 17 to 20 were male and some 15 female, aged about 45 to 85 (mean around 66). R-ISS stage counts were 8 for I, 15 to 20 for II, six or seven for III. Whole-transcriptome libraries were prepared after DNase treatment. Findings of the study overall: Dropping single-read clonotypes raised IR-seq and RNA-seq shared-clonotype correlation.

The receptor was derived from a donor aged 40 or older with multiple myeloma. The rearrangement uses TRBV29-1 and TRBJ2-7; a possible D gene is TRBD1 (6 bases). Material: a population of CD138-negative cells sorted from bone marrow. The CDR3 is CSVDSGVNEQYF. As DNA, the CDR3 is TGCAGCGTGGACAGCGGCGTGAACGAGCAGTACTTC.